A selection of T cell receptor beta chains follows, all from one sample in a study of shared clonotypes between healthy human individuals. Sequencing was performed with immunoSEQ multiplex PCR; in TCRdb, only in-frame clones are kept and a portion is missing. The sample includes about a million clones, over 60% of them seen just once. The sequencing input was memory CD4+ T cells sorted from blood. These receptors were collected from a man between 18 and 29 years old in good health. CDR3s include the opening cysteine and the closing phenylalanine or tryptophan. D genes are given only for firm matches. Rows give clone size only sometimes, using once, few, many, or a class for an expanded clone.

>TRBJ2-7|TRBV5-4|TRBD2|NA
CASSLGGLAGDYEQYF
TGTGCCAGCAGCTTGGGGGGCCTAGCGGGAGACTACGAGCAGTACTTC
>TRBJ1-6|TRBV7-3|NA|NA
CASSLGATSPLHF
TGTGCCAGCAGCTTAGGGGCCACTTCACCCCTCCACTTT
>TRBJ1-1|TRBV7-2|NA|NA
CASSQEIFTEAFF
TGTGCCAGCAGCCAAGAGATCTTCACTGAAGCTTTCTTT
>TRBJ1-5|TRBV2|NA|NA
CASKGGRGQPQHF
TGTGCCAGCAAGGGGGGGAGGGGTCAGCCCCAGCATTTT
>TRBJ1-2|TRBV5-1|TRBD1|few
CASTRDRETSYGYTF
TGCGCCAGCACCCGGGACAGGGAAACTTCCTATGGCTACACCTTC
>TRBJ1-1|TRBV15|NA|few
CATSRDYGGTEAFF
TGTGCCACCAGCAGAGATTATGGTGGCACTGAAGCTTTCTTT
>TRBJ1-2|TRBV13|TRBD1|NA
CASSSPGQNNYGYTF
TGTGCCAGCAGCTCTCCGGGACAGAATAACTATGGCTACACCTTC
>TRBJ1-2|TRBV14|TRBD1|few
CASSPGQGVGYTF
TGTGCCAGCAGCCCCGGACAGGGAGTCGGCTACACCTTC
>TRBJ2-7|TRBV30|NA|few
CAWRGSGANYEQYF
TGTGCCTGGAGGGGATCTGGGGCGAACTACGAGCAGTACTTC
>TRBJ2-7|TRBV10-2|NA|NA
CASRGAELSYEQYF
TGCGCCAGCAGGGGAGCGGAACTCTCTTACGAGCAGTACTTC
>TRBJ2-7|TRBV5-6|NA|NA
CASSLAHGTYEQYF
TGTGCCAGCAGCTTGGCTCACGGTACCTACGAGCAGTACTTC
>TRBJ2-7|TRBV28|TRBD1|many
CASSLPTGTGGVGQYF
TGTGCCAGCAGTTTACCCACCGGGACAGGGGGTGTTGGGCAGTACTTC
>TRBJ2-3|TRBV21-1|NA|NA
CASSTRRPYTDTQYF
TGTGCCAGCAGCACCAGACGCCCGTACACAGATACGCAGTATTTT
>TRBJ2-5|TRBV11-2|NA|many
CASSEGAKKETQYF
TGTGCCAGTTCGGAGGGAGCAAAGAAAGAGACCCAGTACTTC
>TRBJ1-1|TRBV28|TRBD1|few
CASSSSGGARPEAFF
TGTGCCAGCAGTTCCTCAGGGGGCGCCCGCCCTGAAGCTTTCTTT
>TRBJ2-2|TRBV6-1|TRBD1|NA
CASGDRTVTGELFF
TGTGCCAGCGGGGACAGGACGGTCACCGGGGAGCTGTTTTTT
>TRBJ2-7|TRBV6-5|TRBD2|NA
CASSSTSGSYEQYF
TGTGCCAGCAGTTCTACTAGCGGCTCCTACGAGCAGTACTTC
>TRBJ2-3|TRBV7-2|TRBD1|NA
CASSQDRVSLIDTQYF
TGTGCCAGCAGTCAAGACAGGGTATCTCTTATAGATACGCAGTATTTT
>TRBJ2-1|TRBV5-1|TRBD2|NA
CASSGRVAGGANEQFF
TGCGCCAGCAGCGGGAGGGTAGCGGGAGGAGCCAATGAGCAGTTCTTC
>TRBJ2-5|TRBV18|TRBD2|NA
CASSFRLAGKETQYF
TGTGCCAGCTCTTTCAGGCTAGCGGGGAAAGAGACCCAGTACTTC
>TRBJ2-2|TRBV5-1|TRBD2|once
CASSLLTSGNTGELFF
TGCGCCAGCAGCTTGCTGACTAGCGGAAACACCGGGGAGCTGTTTTTT
>TRBJ1-4|TRBV5-1|NA|NA
CASSLESGLANEKLFF
TGCGCCAGCAGCTTGGAGTCAGGACTTGCTAATGAAAAACTGTTTTTT
>TRBJ1-2|TRBV7-9|NA|NA
CASSGVNYGYTF
TGTGCCAGTTCCGGGGTCAACTATGGCTACACCTTC
>TRBJ1-2|TRBV5-6|NA|NA
CASSLVDGYTF
TGTGCCAGCAGCTTGGTGGATGGCTACACCTTC
>TRBJ1-5|TRBV28|NA|NA
CASSFRTRLNQPQHF
TGTGCCAGCAGTTTTCGTACCCGTCTAAATCAGCCCCAGCATTTT
>TRBJ2-1|TRBV7-9|NA|NA
CASSGRDFYNEQFF
TGTGCCAGCAGCGGTCGGGACTTTTACAATGAGCAGTTCTTC
>TRBJ1-6|TRBV25-1|NA|NA
CASHVSGNSPLHF
TGTGCCAGCCATGTAAGTGGGAATTCACCCCTCCACTTT
>TRBJ2-3|TRBV4-1|NA|once
CASSQVAGTDTQYF
TGCGCCAGCAGCCAAGTAGCGGGCACAGATACGCAGTATTTT
>TRBJ1-1|TRBV6-4|TRBD1|NA
CASRQGTGQAFF
TGTGCCAGCAGGCAAGGGACAGGGCAAGCTTTCTTT
>TRBJ2-5|TRBV5-4|TRBD2|NA
CASSLMSSGSRETQYF
TGTGCCAGCAGCTTGATGTCTAGCGGGAGCAGAGAGACCCAGTACTTC
>TRBJ2-3|TRBV10-3|NA|NA
CATGLGTDTQYF
TGTGCCACGGGACTGGGGACAGATACGCAGTATTTT
>TRBJ1-2|TRBV28|TRBD1|NA
CASSTSDRGYGYTF
TGTGCCAGCAGCACATCCGACAGGGGATATGGCTACACCTTC
>TRBJ2-1|TRBV29-1|NA|few
CSVGLGAEQFF
TGCAGCGTTGGACTAGGAGCTGAGCAGTTCTTC
>TRBJ1-2|TRBV18|TRBD1|once
CASSPDREYGYTF
TGTGCCAGCTCTCCGGACAGGGAATATGGCTACACCTTC
>TRBJ2-5|TRBV6-1|NA|NA
CASSLLWDFQETQYF
TGTGCCAGCAGTCTACTATGGGACTTTCAAGAGACCCAGTACTTC
>TRBJ2-5|TRBV6-1|NA|NA
CASSEQGYETQYF
TGTGCCAGCAGTGAACAGGGGTATGAGACCCAGTACTTC
>TRBJ1-6|TRBV2|NA|few
CASSDMRWSPLHF
TGTGCCAGCAGTGATATGAGATGGTCACCCCTCCACTTT
>TRBJ2-3|TRBV2|NA|NA
CASSEGDGRTDTQYF
TGTGCCAGCAGTGAAGGGGACGGCCGCACAGATACGCAGTATTTT
>TRBJ1-1|TRBV18|NA|NA
CASSPGRTNTEAFF
TGTGCCAGCTCGCCGGGACGGACGAACACTGAAGCTTTCTTT
>TRBJ1-1|TRBV5-1|NA|once
CASSFHSGGGTEAFF
TGCGCCAGCAGCTTCCATAGTGGAGGGGGCACTGAAGCTTTCTTT
>TRBJ2-7|TRBV10-3|NA|NA
CAISEGLRGSEQYF
TGTGCCATCAGTGAGGGGTTGAGGGGTAGTGAGCAGTACTTC
>TRBJ2-1|TRBV5-1|NA|NA
CASSGSRDGNEQFF
TGCGCCAGCAGCGGGTCCAGGGACGGCAATGAGCAGTTCTTC
>TRBJ1-1|TRBV10-3|NA|many
CAIGEMNTEAFF
TGTGCCATCGGGGAGATGAACACTGAAGCTTTCTTT
>TRBJ2-5|TRBV7-8|TRBD2|NA
CASSPREGQETQYF
TGTGCCAGCAGCCCCCGGGAGGGGCAAGAGACCCAGTACTTC
>TRBJ1-2|TRBV4-3|NA|NA
CASSQEGQSPYGYTF
TGCGCCAGCAGCCAAGAAGGGCAGAGCCCTTATGGCTACACCTTC
>TRBJ2-1|TRBV10-1|TRBD1|few
CASSAGTGGNEQFF
TGCGCCAGCAGTGCCGGGACAGGGGGCAATGAGCAGTTCTTC
>TRBJ2-3|TRBV4-3|TRBD1|NA
CASSRGTGGDTQYF
TGCGCCAGCAGCCGAGGGACAGGGGGGGATACGCAGTATTTT
>TRBJ2-3|TRBV19|NA|once
CASNMGYTQYF
TGTGCCAGTAACATGGGGTATACGCAGTATTTT
>TRBJ2-2|TRBV14|NA|NA
CASSQRQNTGELFF
TGTGCCAGCAGCCAACGGCAGAACACCGGGGAGCTGTTTTTT
>TRBJ1-1|TRBV6-6|NA|many
CASSVQGGNTEAFF
TGTGCCAGCAGTGTCCAGGGTGGGAACACTGAAGCTTTCTTT
>TRBJ1-1|TRBV7-9|NA|NA
CATSLAVLNTEAFF
TGTGCCACCAGCCTCGCAGTCCTGAACACTGAAGCTTTCTTT
>TRBJ2-5|TRBV6-1|NA|NA
CASSEATRKYF
TGTGCCAGCAGTGAAGCGACCAGAAAGTACTTC